Below are 7 T cell receptor beta chains sequenced from a single sample in a study of T-cell reconstitution after alpha-beta-depleted transplantation in children. Unique molecular identifiers were incorporated during preparation of the TCRbeta library. From the PCR reads, TCRdb called clonotypes with MiXCR, one entry per CDR3 protein. The sample holds more than 85,000 distinct CDR3 sequences; over 9% are singletons and the top ten take approximately 7.9%. The specimen comprised PBMCs from the stem cell graft donor, sampled from the stem cell graft. Receptors originate from a human donor who donated a stem cell graft to a child with acute lymphoblastic leukemia.

In this sample, this clonotype turned up many times. This chain's CDR3 is CASSRGQMENTIYF. The CDR3 DNA is TGTGCCAGCAGTCGGGGACAAATGGAGAACACCATATATTTT. The chain carries TRBV5-4 and TRBJ1-3; weak D call: TRBD1 (6 bases). Trimming shortened V by 5 bases and J by 7 bases, and 16 bases separated the two germline ends. Germline V gene lookup returns CDR1 SGHNT and CDR2 YYREEE (reference sequence). CDR3 length: 14 amino acids.

A note on this clonotype: With a much larger clone just one base away, this may be a read error. In DNA form, the CDR3 reads TGTGCCAGCTGCTTAGGGGGAGGACAGGGGGCGCATCTTTTGGAGACCCAGTACTTC. Its protein product is CASCLGGGQGAHLLETQYF. The chain recombines TRBV3-1 with TRBJ2-5, with 11 nucleotides matching TRBD1. The CDR3 is 19 amino acids. Trimming took 8 bases from V and 5 from J; bases not matched to a gene: 22. CDR1 is LGHDT, CDR2 YNNKEL, per germline (reference sequence).

This clonotype has a count of ten or more. This chain joins TRBV12-3 or TRBV12-4 and TRBJ2-1, with 9 nucleotides matching TRBD2. The CDR3 is 13 residues long. V lost 8 bases and J lost 5; bases outside the gene matches: 4. The CDR3 spells CASGWTSDNEQFF. The DNA of the CDR3 is TGTGCCAGCGGATGGACTAGCGACAATGAGCAGTTCTTC.

The sample holds many counts of this clonotype. This chain uses TRBV6-5 with TRBJ1-1; D uncertain. Per the germline V gene, CDR1 is MNHEY and CDR2 is SVGAGI. The CDR3 sequence is 11 residues long. Trimming shortened V by 6 bases and J by 9 bases, and 11 bases separated the two germline ends. The chain's CDR3 is CASRTETKAFF. For the CDR3, the DNA is TGTGCCAGCAGAACAGAGACGAAAGCTTTCTTT.

This clonotype occurred many times. The chain has TRBV6-5 and TRBJ1-4, with D perhaps matching TRBD1 (6 bases). Germline lookup yields CDR1 MNHEY and CDR2 SVGAGI. V was trimmed by 5 bases and J by 0 bases, leaving 13 bases between them. The CDR3 runs to 16 residues. The chain's CDR3 is CASSRAGASTNEKLFF. CDR3 sequence (DNA): TGTGCCAGCAGTAGAGCAGGGGCGTCAACTAATGAAAAACTGTTTTTT.

This clonotype was counted at least ten times. The rearrangement uses TRBV12-3 or TRBV12-4 and TRBJ2-5; D ambiguous. V was cut by 5 bases and J by 5 bases, with 12 bases left in between. This CDR3 contains 13 residues. Here the CDR3 reads CASSGIFIETQYF. DNA of the CDR3: TGTGCCAGCAGTGGGATATTCATCGAGACCCAGTACTTC.

This clonotype came up many times. The junction and the germline gene differ at one end; a read error may be behind it. This chain links TRBV7-7 with TRBJ2-1; 8 bases match TRBD2. The CDR3 covers 15 residues. Germline V gene sequence: CDR1 SSHAT, CDR2 FNYEAQ (reference sequence). CDR3 sequence: CASSLGTSGAGEQFF. For the CDR3, the DNA is TGTGCTAGCAGCTTAGGCACTAGCGGAGCGGGGGAGCAGTTCTTC.